Below, 32 T cell receptor beta chains from the same sample are listed, as sequenced in a study of T cell responses to AZD1222 COVID-19 vaccine. Measured with immunoSEQ multiplex PCR; TCRdb has only the in-frame clones, and not every one. The data contain roughly 130,000 clones, approximately 85% of them singletons. The starting material was peripheral blood, obtained on day 0 of AZD1222 vaccination. All receptors come from an adult in good health.

This chain links TRBV2 with TRBJ2-7; 7 nucleotides align to TRBD1. CDR1 is SNHLY, CDR2 FYNNEI, per germline. The trim removed 6 bases at V and 1 base at J, leaving 12 bases unmatched. This CDR3 has 16 residues. The CDR3 loop is CASRGSTGKVSYEQYF. The CDR3 coding sequence is TGTGCCAGCAGAGGATCGACAGGGAAGGTGTCCTACGAGCAGTACTTC. The entire variable domain, with the rest obtained from reference TRBV2 and TRBJ2-7, is as follows: EPEVTQTPSHQVTQMGQEVILRCVPISNHLYFYWYRQILGQKVEFLVSFYNNEISEKSEIFDDQFSVERPDGSNFTLKIRSTKLEDSAMYFCASRGSTGKVSYEQYFGPGTRLTVT.

To note about this clone: This may be a read error: a much more frequent sequence differs by one nucleotide. This chain uses TRBV7-3 with TRBJ1-1, with TRBD1 matching 8 bases. The V gene's germline CDR1 is SGHTA and CDR2 FQGTGA. CDR3 length: 12 amino acids. V lost 5 bases, J lost 5 bases, and 1 base stayed unmatched. CDR3 in amino acids: CASSTGGTEAFF. DNA of the CDR3: TGTGCCAGCAGCACAGGGGGGACTGAAGCTTTCTTT. Based on the CDR3 plus reference TRBV7-3 and TRBJ1-1, the full variable domain is GAGVSQTPSNKVTEKGKYVELRCDPISGHTALYWYRQSLGQGPEFLIYFQGTGAADDSGLPNDRFFAVRPEGSVSTLKIQRTERGDSAVYLCASSTGGTEAFFGQGTRLTVV.

The rearrangement joins TRBV9 to TRBJ2-2; 8 bases are shared with TRBD1. V lost 4 bases and J lost 0; bases outside the gene matches: 5. This CDR3 contains 16 residues. The germline V gene has CDR1 SGDLS and CDR2 YYNGEE. This chain's CDR3 is CASSPWTGTNTGELFF. Here the CDR3 DNA reads TGTGCCAGCAGCCCTTGGACAGGGACGAACACCGGGGAGCTGTTTTTT.

The chain is built from TRBV28 and TRBJ2-7, with D tentatively TRBD1 (6 bases). CDR3 length equals 15 residues. V lost 5 bases and J 1 base, leaving 15 bases between the germline ends. Germline lookup yields CDR1 MDHEN and CDR2 SYDVKM. CDR3 bases: TGTGCCAGCAGTGGCCACAGGGCGAGATCCTACGAGCAGTACTTC. As protein: CASSGHRARSYEQYF.

CDR3 region: CASSPRGQGGPGELFF. Written as DNA, the CDR3 is TGTGCCAGCTCACCGCGGGGACAGGGAGGTCCCGGGGAGCTGTTTTTT. The V call is TRBV18, the J call TRBJ2-2, with 9 positions matching TRBD1. The V gene's germline CDR1 is KGHSH and CDR2 LQKENI. The CDR3 is 16 residues long. After removal of 3 bases from V and 6 bases from J, the junction contained 8 bases not matched to a gene.

The chain carries TRBV7-9 and TRBJ2-3, with D unclear. Deletions cut 1 base from V and 6 bases from J, with 11 bases between. Looked up from germline, CDR1 is SEHNR and CDR2 is FQNEAQ (reference sequence). The CDR3 consists of 14 residues. CDR3 protein: CASSLDPGLDTQYF. CDR3 coding DNA: TGTGCCAGCAGCTTAGATCCGGGCTTGGATACGCAGTATTTT.

J is TRBJ1-5 and V is TRBV18; a possible D gene is TRBD1 (5 bases). Germline V gene lookup returns CDR1 KGHSH and CDR2 LQKENI. Trimming cost V 3 bases and J 4 bases, with 7 bases left between them. The CDR3 sequence is 13 residues long. For the CDR3, the DNA is TGTGCCAGCTCACCCGGGGGAAATCAGCCCCAGCATTTT. Its protein is CASSPGGNQPQHF. The full variable domain, rest sourced from reference TRBV18 and TRBJ1-5, is NAGVMQNPRHLVRRRGQEARLRCSPMKGHSHVYWYRQLPEEGLKFMVYLQKENIIDESGMPKERFSAEFPKEGPSILRIQQVVRGDSAAYFCASSPGGNQPQHFGDGTRLSIL.

This clone was seen only a few times. This chain connects TRBV7-9 to TRBJ2-4; D unclear. Per the germline V gene, CDR1 is SEHNR and CDR2 is FQNEAQ (reference sequence). V was cut by 2 bases and J by 0 bases, with 11 bases left in between. The CDR3 loop spans 16 amino acids. For the CDR3, the DNA is TGTGCCAGCAGCTTACCCCCGAGACTAGCCAAAAACATTCAGTACTTC. This sequence encodes CASSLPPRLAKNIQYF.

The CDR3 region has the DNA TGTGCCAGCAGCCCCTATAGTAGTACTAACTATGGCTACACCTTC. This encodes CASSPYSSTNYGYTF. This chain joins TRBV7-9 and TRBJ1-2, with D hard to call. In germline, CDR1 is SEHNR, CDR2 FQNEAQ (reference sequence). The CDR3 is made up of 15 amino acids. V lost 5 bases, J lost 0 bases, and 13 bases lay in between.

This clone appeared a single time. The chain recombines TRBV2 with TRBJ2-5; D is possibly TRBD2 (7 bases). The CDR3 is 15 residues long. Germline CDR1 is SNHLY and CDR2 is FYNNEI. V dropped 4 bases and J dropped 1 base, with 13 bases sitting between them. CDR3 bases: TGTGCCAGCAGTGGGGGGCGGGGGCCCCAAGAGACCCAGTACTTC. Its protein is CASSGGRGPQETQYF. Using reference TRBV2 and TRBJ2-5 for the parts outside the CDR3, the full variable domain is EPEVTQTPSHQVTQMGQEVILRCVPISNHLYFYWYRQILGQKVEFLVSFYNNEISEKSEIFDDQFSVERPDGSNFTLKIRSTKLEDSAMYFCASSGGRGPQETQYFGPGTRLLVL.

The rearrangement joins TRBV4-3 to TRBJ1-2, with TRBD1 as a possible D gene (5 bases). This CDR3 has 18 residues. Germline V gene lookup returns CDR1 LGHNA and CDR2 YSLEER. V was clipped by 1 base and J by 5 bases, with 23 bases between them. CDR3 loop: CASSQGQGFGLVLYGYTF. The CDR3 nucleotides read TGCGCCAGCAGCCAAGGTCAGGGATTTGGACTGGTCCTATATGGCTACACCTTC.

The rearrangement joins TRBV29-1 to TRBJ1-2; D gene uncertain. Trimming took 6 bases from V and 0 from J, leaving 8 bases between them. CDR3 length: 12 amino acids. CDR1 is SQVTM, CDR2 ANQGSEA, per germline. CDR3 sequence (DNA): TGCAGCGTCATAAGTACTAACTATGGCTACACCTTC. Translation: CSVISTNYGYTF. The full variable domain, rest sourced from reference TRBV29-1 and TRBJ1-2, is SAVISQKPSRDICQRGTSLTIQCQVDSQVTMMFWYRQQPGQSLTLIATANQGSEATYESGFVIDKFPISRPNLTFSTLTVSNMSPEDSSIYLCSVISTNYGYTFGSGTRLTVV.

The chain recombines TRBV11-2 with TRBJ2-6; D gene ambiguous. V lost 8 bases and J 4 bases, leaving 9 bases between the germline ends. The CDR3 is made up of 13 amino acids. Germline V lookup: CDR1 SGHAT, CDR2 FQNNGV. The CDR3 DNA sequence: TGTGCCAGCCGTCCACGGGGGGCCAACGTCCTGACTTTC. It encodes CASRPRGANVLTF.

This chain links TRBV7-2 with TRBJ1-2; 8 positions match TRBD1. The V segment lost 1 base and the J segment 5 bases; nucleotides outside the gene matches: 6. Germline CDR1 reads SGHTA; CDR2 reads FQGNSA. CDR3 length: 15 amino acids. Here the CDR3 reads CASSLGAGGWYGYTF. The CDR3 coding sequence is TGTGCCAGCAGCTTAGGGGCAGGGGGCTGGTATGGCTACACCTTC.

This clone was recorded once. The V call is TRBV9, the J call TRBJ2-7, with D possibly being TRBD1 (5 bases). Germline CDR1 SGDLS, CDR2 YYNGEE. The CDR3 contains 13 residues. V shed 1 base and J shed 3 bases, with 8 bases lying between them. The CDR3 DNA is TGTGCCAGCAGCGTATTCGACAGCTACGAGCAGTACTTC. Protein: CASSVFDSYEQYF.

The chain recombines TRBV10-3 with TRBJ1-1; 9 positions match TRBD1. V gave up 9 bases and J gave up 3 bases; unmatched junction bases: 2. Germline CDR1 and CDR2: ENHRY and SYGVKD. The CDR3 extends over 12 amino acids. The CDR3 nucleotides are TGTGCCATAAGGACAGGGGACACTGAAGCTTTCTTT. Translated, it gives CAIRTGDTEAFF.

This chain joins TRBV5-3 and TRBJ1-2; TRBD1 agrees at 7 bases. TRBV5-3 qualifies as an ORF whose function is uncertain. Unmatched junction bases numbered 20, after V lost 4 bases and J lost 2 bases. CDR3 length: 19 amino acids. CDR3 coding DNA: TGTGCCAGAAGCCACCAAGGGGCGGACAGGCGGATTAGGAACTATGGCTACACCTTC. It translates to CARSHQGADRRIRNYGYTF.

This clone has only one observation. The V and J genes are TRBV5-8 and TRBJ2-1; 9 bases map to TRBD2. V trimming: 4 bases; J trimming: 10 bases; junction bases outside the gene matches: 3. The CDR3 is 12 residues long. Per germline, CDR1 SGHTS and CDR2 YDEGEE. The CDR3 protein is CASSLGLAEQFF. Written as DNA, the CDR3 is TGTGCCAGCAGCCTAGGACTAGCGGAGCAGTTCTTC. The complete variable domain, with remaining parts taken from reference TRBV5-8 and TRBJ2-1, reads EAGVTQSPTHLIKTRGQQATLRCSPISGHTSVYWYQQALGLGLQFLLWYDEGEERNRGNFPPRFSGRQFPNYSSELNVNALELEDSALYLCASSLGLAEQFFGPGTRLTVL.

This rearrangement joins TRBV15 to TRBJ1-6, with no clear D. Germline V gene lookup returns CDR1 LNHNV and CDR2 YYDKDF (reference sequence). The V gene lost 3 bases and the J gene lost 6 bases, with 3 bases spanning the gap. CDR3 length: 12 residues. CDR3 in DNA: TGTGCCACCAGCAGCAGTAATTCACCCCTCCACTTT. Protein: CATSSSNSPLHF.

The chain links TRBV7-8 to TRBJ1-4, with no clear D. With 6 bases removed from V and 0 bases from J, the gap between germline ends came to 14 bases. Per the germline V gene, CDR1 is SGHVS and CDR2 is FQNEAQ. This CDR3 region has 16 residues. The DNA for the CDR3 is TGTGCCAGCAGTCAGGAGTTCGTTGCAACTAATGAAAAACTGTTTTTT. It specifies CASSQEFVATNEKLFF.

The chain combines TRBV13 with TRBJ2-7; 8 bases fit TRBD2. Trimming at V came to 5 bases and at J to 2 bases, leaving 8 bases not matched to a gene. Germline CDR1 and CDR2: PRHDT and FYEKMQ (reference sequence). The CDR3 contains 15 residues. CDR3 nucleotides: TGTGCCAGCAGCCCCGAAGCGGGGGAAACCTACGAGCAGTACTTC. Translation: CASSPEAGETYEQYF.

This chain uses TRBV7-3 with TRBJ2-5; no reliable D call. The CDR3 is 12 amino acids. CDR1 is SGHTA and CDR2 is FQGTGA in the germline V gene. V lost 2 bases, J lost 4 bases, and 5 bases lay in between. In DNA form, the CDR3 reads TGTGCCAGCAGCTTATTCCCAGAGACCCAGTACTTC. Translation: CASSLFPETQYF.

This clone was found a few times. Written as DNA, the CDR3 is TGTGCCAGCAGCCAAGGCCGGTGGGGAAGGGGCTACGAGCAGTACTTC. It encodes CASSQGRWGRGYEQYF. The rearrangement links TRBV14 to TRBJ2-7, with D possibly matching TRBD1 (5 bases). CDR1 and CDR2 (germline): SGHDN, FVKESK. Trimming removed 1 base from V and 3 bases from J, with 16 bases in between. The CDR3 covers 16 residues.

The chain recombines TRBV12-2 with TRBJ2-1; the listed D gene, TRBD2, was not tested against the DNA. TRBV12-2 constitutes a pseudogene. The CDR3 length is 20 residues. In nucleotides, the CDR3 is TGTGCAAGTCGCCCCTCTAGCGGGGGGGATCCTTATGGGGTATACAATGAGCAGTTCTTC. Protein product: CASRPSSGGDPYGVYNEQFF.

In this sample, this clone turned up a few times. The chain recombines TRBV3-1 (or the pseudogene TRBV3-2) with TRBJ1-5; D unclear. The germline V gene encodes CDR1 LGHDT and CDR2 YNNKEL (reference sequence). This CDR3 is 15 amino acids long. V lost 0 bases and J 2 bases, leaving 8 bases between the germline ends. CDR3 DNA sequence: TGTGCCAGCAGCCAAGATCCCAAGGGCAATCAGCCCCAGCATTTT. Protein product: CASSQDPKGNQPQHF.

V and J are TRBV5-1 and TRBJ1-1, with unresolved D. This CDR3 contains 16 residues. Germline assignment: CDR1 SGHRS and CDR2 YFSETQ. With 2 bases removed from V and 0 bases from J, the gap between germline ends came to 14 bases. The CDR3 sequence: CASSFLQRFMNTEAFF. The DNA of the CDR3 is TGCGCCAGCAGCTTCCTACAGAGATTTATGAACACTGAAGCTTTCTTT.

The J gene is TRBJ2-7, the V gene TRBV27, with 7 positions matching TRBD2. CDR3 size: 14 residues. The V segment lost 2 bases and the J segment 3 bases; nucleotides outside the gene matches: 4. Germline V gives CDR1 MNHEY, CDR2 SMNVEV (reference sequence). The chain's CDR3 is CASSLRREYYEQYF. CDR3 DNA sequence: TGTGCCAGCAGTTTAAGGCGGGAGTACTACGAGCAGTACTTC.

This sequence joins TRBV29-1 and TRBJ2-7; D may be TRBD2 (5 bases). With 5 bases removed from V and 5 bases from J, the gap between germline ends came to 13 bases. Per the germline V gene, CDR1 is SQVTM and CDR2 is ANQGSEA. The CDR3 length is 12 residues. The DNA of the CDR3 is TGCAGCGTTCGTCGGGGTAGGGACGAGCAGTACTTC. It yields the protein CSVRRGRDEQYF.

The chain employs TRBV19 and TRBJ1-2; no clear D gene. CDR3 length equals 14 residues. V lost 10 bases, J lost 4 bases, and 19 bases lay in between. Germline CDR1 is LNHDA and CDR2 is SQIVND (reference sequence). The CDR3 here is CATTGSAFFYGYTF. The CDR3 bases are TGTGCCACCACCGGAAGCGCATTCTTCTATGGCTACACCTTC.

The chain uses TRBV6-5 and TRBJ1-5; possibly TRBD1 for D (5 bases). V was clipped by 2 bases and J by 2 bases, with 13 bases between them. The length of the CDR3 is 16 residues. Germline CDR1 and CDR2: MNHEY and SVGAGI. DNA of the CDR3: TGTGCCAGCAGTTACGGGGGAGGGCTGGGCAATCAGCCCCAGCATTTT. Residues: CASSYGGGLGNQPQHF.

This clone was seen a handful of times. The genes are TRBV19 and TRBJ1-6; no reliable D call. CDR1 is LNHDA, CDR2 SQIVND, per germline (reference sequence). The CDR3 loop spans 15 amino acids. Trimming removed 1 base at V and 8 bases at J, with 12 bases between. The CDR3 loop is CASSIAIEAYSPLHF. The CDR3 bases are TGTGCCAGTAGTATAGCAATAGAAGCTTATTCACCCCTCCACTTT.

The rearrangement uses TRBV5-1 and TRBJ1-2, with D possibly being TRBD1 (5 bases). Per the germline V gene, CDR1 is SGHRS and CDR2 is YFSETQ. Trimming left V 0 bases short and J 10 bases short, with 13 bases between. This CDR3 region has 13 residues. CDR3 nucleotide sequence: TGCGCCAGCAGCTTGGACGGGGCAGCGGACTACACCTTC. Translating gives CASSLDGAADYTF. The full variable domain, rest sourced from reference TRBV5-1 and TRBJ1-2, is KAGVTQTPRYLIKTRGQQVTLSCSPISGHRSVSWYQQTPGQGLQFLFEYFSETQRNKGNFPGRFSGRQFSNSRSEMNVSTLELGDSALYLCASSLDGAADYTFGSGTRLTVV.